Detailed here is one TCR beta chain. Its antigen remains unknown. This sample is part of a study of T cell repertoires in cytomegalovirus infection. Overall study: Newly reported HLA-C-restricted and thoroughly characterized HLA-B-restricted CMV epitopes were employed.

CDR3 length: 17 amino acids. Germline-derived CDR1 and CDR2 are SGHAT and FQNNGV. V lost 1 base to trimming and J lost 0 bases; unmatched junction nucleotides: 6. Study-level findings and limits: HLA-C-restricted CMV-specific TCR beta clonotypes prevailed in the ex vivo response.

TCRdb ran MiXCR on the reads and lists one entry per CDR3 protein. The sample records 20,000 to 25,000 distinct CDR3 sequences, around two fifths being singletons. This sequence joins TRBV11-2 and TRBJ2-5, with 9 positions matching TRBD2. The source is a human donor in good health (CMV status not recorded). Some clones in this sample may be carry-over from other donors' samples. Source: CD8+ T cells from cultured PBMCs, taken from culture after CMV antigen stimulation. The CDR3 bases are TGTGCCAGCAGCTTAGGAGAGGCGGGAGGGTACCAAGAGACCCAGTACTTC. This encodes CASSLGEAGGYQETQYF.